What follows are 4 T cell receptor beta chains derived from one specimen sequenced in a study of beta chain features in type 1 diabetes. These receptors are not linked to any known antigen. Notes on the study in general: A moderate, significant TCRB CDR3 shortening appeared in type 1 diabetes across four CD4+ subsets.

What was sequenced were expressed TCRB transcripts, since all of the isolated RNA had been reverse transcribed. Data came from immunoSEQ multiplex PCR; TCRdb stores just in-frame clones and leaves some out. Of roughly 250,000 clones in the sample, 20% were seen once. The specimen sequenced was naive CD4+ T cells from blood. The source of these receptors is a middle-aged woman with type 1 diabetes.

The chain couples TRBV28 to TRBJ2-2, with 8 bases aligning to TRBD1. J was trimmed by 0 bases and V by 4 bases; bases with no gene match: 4. This CDR3 is 16 amino acids long. From germline, CDR1 is MDHEN and CDR2 SYDVKM. In nucleotides, the CDR3 is TGTGCCAGCAGTTCTCCGGGACAGGCGAACACCGGGGAGCTGTTTTTT. Protein: CASSSPGQANTGELFF.

This chain joins TRBV7-2 and TRBJ1-5, with TRBD1 matching over 7 bases. The length of the CDR3 is 14 residues. Germline CDR1 reads SGHTA; CDR2 reads FQGNSA. Losses at the gene ends were 5 bases for V and 2 bases for J; bases not matched to a gene: 3. The CDR3 coding sequence is TGTGCCAGCAGCATTACAGGGGGCAATCAGCCCCAGCATTTT. Translating gives CASSITGGNQPQHF.

This clone has more than one count but fewer than ten. The chain is built from TRBV28 and TRBJ1-2, with D possibly being TRBD1 (5 bases). The CDR3 spans 14 residues. Trimming shortened V by 4 bases and J by 0 bases, and 9 bases separated the two germline ends. CDR1 is MDHEN and CDR2 is SYDVKM in the germline V gene. CDR3 DNA sequence: TGTGCCAGCAGTTCCGCGGGGGCTAACTATGGCTACACCTTC. Translating gives CASSSAGANYGYTF.

This clone showed up just a few times. This chain uses TRBV28 with TRBJ2-5; TRBD2 aligns across 12 bases. Germline V lookup: CDR1 MDHEN, CDR2 SYDVKM. There are 14 residues in the CDR3. V gave up 6 bases and J gave up 5 bases; unmatched junction bases: 4. The CDR3 sequence: CASSTTSGGETQYF. The DNA of the CDR3 is TGTGCCAGCAGCACGACTAGCGGGGGTGAGACCCAGTACTTC. Based on the CDR3 plus reference TRBV28 and TRBJ2-5, the full variable domain is DVKVTQSSRYLVKRTGEKVFLECVQDMDHENMFWYRQDPGLGLRLIYFSYDVKMKEKGDIPEGYSVSREKKERFSLILESASTNQTSMYLCASSTTSGGETQYFGPGTRLLVL.